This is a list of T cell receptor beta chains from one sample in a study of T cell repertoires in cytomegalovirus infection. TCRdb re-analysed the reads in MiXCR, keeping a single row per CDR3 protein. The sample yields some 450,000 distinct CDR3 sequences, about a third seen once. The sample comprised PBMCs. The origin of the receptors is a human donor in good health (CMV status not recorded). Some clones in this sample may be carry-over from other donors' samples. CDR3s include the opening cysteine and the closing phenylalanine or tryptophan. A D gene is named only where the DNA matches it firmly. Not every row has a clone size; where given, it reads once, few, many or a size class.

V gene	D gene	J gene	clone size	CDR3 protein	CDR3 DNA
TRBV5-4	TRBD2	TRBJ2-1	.	CASSSASGENYNEQLF	TGTGCCAGCAGCTCTGCTAGCGGGGAGAACTACAATGAGCAGTTATTC
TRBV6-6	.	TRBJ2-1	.	CASSTPQGMVKTYNNEQFF	TGTGCCAGCAGTACTCCACAGGGAATGGTGAAGACGTACAACAATGAGCAGTTCTTC
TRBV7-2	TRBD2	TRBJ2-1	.	CANSLGPGGLAGGLMDNEQFF	TGTGCGAACAGCTTAGGCCCCGGTGGACTAGCGGGGGGGCTAATGGACAATGAGCAGTTCTTC
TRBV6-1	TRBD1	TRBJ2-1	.	CASGLGTGSGYNEQFF	TGTGCCAGCGGACTAGGGACAGGGTCGGGCTACAATGAGCAGTTCTTC
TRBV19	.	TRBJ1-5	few	CASSMTAGNQPQHF	TGTGCCAGTAGTATGACGGCGGGCAATCAGCCCCAGCATTTT
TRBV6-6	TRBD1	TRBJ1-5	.	CASSYGDRSEQPQHF	TGTGCCAGCAGTTATGGGGACAGAAGCGAACAGCCCCAGCATTTT
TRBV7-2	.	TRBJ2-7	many	CASSSGRQGAHEQYF	TGTGCCAGCAGCTCCGGGAGGCAGGGGGCTCATGAGCAGTACTTC
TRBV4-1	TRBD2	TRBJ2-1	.	CASSQLLAGGSEQFF	TGCGCCAGCAGCCAGTTACTAGCGGGGGGATCTGAGCAGTTCTTC
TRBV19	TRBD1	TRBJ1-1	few	CASSTAGTGGLANTEAFF	TGTGCCAGTAGTACCGCCGGGACAGGGGGCTTAGCGAACACTGAAGCTTTCTTT
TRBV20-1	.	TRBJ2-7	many	CSARLTPDYEQYF	TGCAGTGCTAGGTTGACACCCGACTACGAGCAGTACTTC
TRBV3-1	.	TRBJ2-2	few	CASSHRTNTGELFF	TGTGCCAGCAGCCACAGAACGAACACCGGGGAGCTGTTTTTT
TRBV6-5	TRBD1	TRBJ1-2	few	CASSYPIPGQREFSYGYTF	TGTGCCAGCAGTTACCCAATCCCGGGACAGAGAGAATTTTCCTATGGCTACACCTTC
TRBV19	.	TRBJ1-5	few	CASSMLAGSNQPQHF	TGTGCCAGTAGTATGCTGGCCGGGAGCAATCAGCCCCAGCATTTT
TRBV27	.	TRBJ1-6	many	CASSLSGVSYNSPLHF	TGTGCCAGCAGTTTATCCGGGGTATCCTATAATTCACCCCTCCACTTT
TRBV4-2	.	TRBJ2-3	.	CASSPLAGTDTQYF	TGTGCCAGCAGCCCTTTGGCAGGCACAGATACGCAGTATTTT
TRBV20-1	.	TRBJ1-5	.	CSSRRRGANQPQHF	TGCAGTTCTAGGAGAAGAGGGGCCAATCAGCCCCAGCATTTT
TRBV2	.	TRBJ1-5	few	CASSVGGTLSNQPQHF	TGTGCCAGCAGTGTGGGGGGCACACTTAGCAATCAGCCCCAGCATTTT
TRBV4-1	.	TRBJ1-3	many	CASSQDSKGTVGNTIYF	TGCGCCAGCAGCCAAGATTCAAAAGGGACGGTCGGAAACACCATATATTTT
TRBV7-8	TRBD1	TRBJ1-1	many	CASSLMTGTGRPEAFF	TGTGCCAGCAGCCTTATGACAGGGACAGGCCGACCTGAAGCTTTCTTT
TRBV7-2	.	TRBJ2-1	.	CASSLGTVNNEQFF	TGTGCCAGCAGCTTAGGGACAGTGAACAATGAGCAGTTCTTC
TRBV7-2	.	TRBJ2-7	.	CASCPPGVTYDQYF	TGTGCCAGCTGCCCCCCCGGTGTCACCTACGATCAGTACTTC
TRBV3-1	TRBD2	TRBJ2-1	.	CASSQDRLAGGPSNEQFF	TGTGCCAGCAGCCAAGATCGACTAGCGGGGGGGCCTTCTAATGAGCAGTTCTTC
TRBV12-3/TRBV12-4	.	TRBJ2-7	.	CASSLNGFYEQYF	TGTGCCAGCAGTTTAAACGGCTTTTACGAGCAGTACTTC